The clone carrying this T cell receptor (beta chain) has more than one count but fewer than ten. Its antigen is undetermined. This clone may be a read error of a much larger clone one base away. TCRdb ran MiXCR on the PCR reads and lists one entry per CDR3 protein. The sample comprises about 640,000 distinct CDR3 sequences, nearly 20% of which are singletons, and roughly 0.83% rests with the top ten. The sample originates from a study of molecular identifiers for immune sequencing clone quantification. Whole-study results and caveats: Whereas clones above 20 RNA copies held under 1% of naive-cell molecules, they held over 98% of effector molecules. Single-cell amounts of spiked Jurkat TCR RNA were reportedly detectable among fewer than 1.3 million naive cells.

Sorting recovered naive CD8 T cells on a CD8+CD4-CCR7+CD45RA+ profile. This clonotype was obtained from a human donor in good health. Some libraries in this study had Jurkat cell RNA spiked in. The material sequenced was naive CD8+ T cells from blood, with Jurkat cell RNA spiked in. The subset denotes: FACS-sorted CD8+CD4-CCR7+CD45RA+ naive T cells.

CDR3 protein: CASTPEGGAVDKVFF. CDR3 nucleotide sequence: TGTGCCAGCACCCCTGAAGGAGGGGCAGTCGACAAAGTTTTCTTT. V usage is TRBV7-9 and J usage is TRBJ1-1; perhaps TRBD1 as D (5 bases). CDR1 and CDR2 from the germline V gene are SEHNR and FQNEAQ (reference sequence). V was pared by 7 bases and J by 13 bases, with 28 bases between. The CDR3 runs to 15 residues.